The 16 T cell receptor beta chains in this list originate from one sample, sequenced in a study of regulatory T cells in long-lasting Graves disease. Noted time point: newly diagnosed GD, antithyroid drugs for less than 3 months. The TCR library was made from RNA extracted from PBMCs. Relying on iRepertoire HTBI primers and Arm-PCR of CDR3 regions, the team built TCR beta libraries. TCRdb recomputed calls from the multiplex PCR reads with MiXCR, one row per CDR3 protein. This table has 450,000 to 500,000 distinct CDR3 sequences, about 17% appearing once. The sample also formed part of further work on T cells in Graves' hyperthyroidism and ophthalmopathy.

The sample in question was peripheral blood mononuclear cells (PBMCs), obtained at new diagnosis, from a patient treated with antithyroid drugs. The source of these receptors is a middle-aged man with Graves disease.

The V and J genes are TRBV20-1 and TRBJ1-2, with 7 nucleotides matching TRBD1. Germline V gene sequence: CDR1 DFQATT, CDR2 SNEGSKA (reference sequence). J was trimmed by 5 bases and V by 6 bases; bases with no gene match: 12. The CDR3 spans 14 residues. The CDR3 is CSAAGQARKYGYTF. CDR3 nucleotides: TGCAGTGCGGCTGGACAGGCGAGAAAATATGGCTACACCTTC.

This clonotype has ten or more counts. The chain employs TRBV12-3 or TRBV12-4 and TRBJ2-3; D uncertain. This CDR3 has 13 residues. Deletions cut 0 bases from V and 6 bases from J, with 7 bases between. The CDR3 coding sequence is TGTGCCAGCAGTTTAGCGCGTTGGGATACGCAGTATTTT. It codes for CASSLARWDTQYF.

This chain joins TRBV5-1 and TRBJ2-5; D remains ambiguous. Germline values: CDR1 SGHRS, CDR2 YFSETQ. This CDR3 has 13 amino acids. V dropped 0 bases and J dropped 5 bases, with 8 bases sitting between them. CDR3 protein: CASSLEMWETQYF. In DNA, the CDR3 is TGCGCCAGCAGCTTGGAGATGTGGGAGACCCAGTACTTC.

V usage is TRBV5-5 and J usage is TRBJ2-1; D is tentatively TRBD1 or TRBD2 (6 bases each). The CDR3 totals 16 residues. Germline V gene data show CDR1 as SGHKS and CDR2 as YYEKEE (reference sequence). V lost 6 bases and J 8 bases, leaving 24 bases between the germline ends. In DNA form, the CDR3 reads TGTGCCAGCACCGACCCCAGGGGCAGGGGCGGGGATGAGCAGTTCTTC. Translation: CASTDPRGRGGDEQFF.

This clonotype was found many times. V and J are TRBV12-3 or TRBV12-4 and TRBJ2-3, with D maybe TRBD1 (6 bases). The CDR3 is made up of 14 amino acids. Trimming removed 3 bases at V and 5 bases at J, with 12 bases between. CDR3 in amino acids: CASSLDTGKDTQYF. CDR3 DNA: TGTGCCAGCAGTTTGGACACAGGGAAAGATACGCAGTATTTT.

This clonotype was seen many times. The rearrangement joins TRBV29-1 to TRBJ2-5, with no clear D. Trimming left V 4 bases short and J 4 bases short, with 10 bases between. Germline CDR1 SQVTM, CDR2 ANQGSEA. CDR3 length: 12 amino acids. DNA for the CDR3: TGCAGCGTTGTTGCTCGTGGAGAGACCCAGTACTTC. Protein sequence: CSVVARGETQYF.

In regard to this clonotype: A much larger clone lies a single base off, so this may be a read error. The chain is built from TRBV6-5 and TRBJ1-1; D is perhaps TRBD1 (6 bases). CDR3 size: 13 residues. Germline-derived CDR1 and CDR2 are MNHEY and SVGAGI. The CDR3, as DNA: TGTGCCAGCAGTTACAGGGGGAACACTGAAGCTCTCTTT. This sequence encodes CASSYRGNTEALF.

This clonotype showed up just once. The junction departs from germline at one end; a sequencing error may be responsible. CDR3 region: CAPSDPGQGPKNIQYF. CDR3 sequence (DNA): TGTGCCCCCAGTGATCCGGGACAGGGGCCCAAAAACATTCAGTACTTC. The chain is built from TRBV24-1 and TRBJ2-4; 10 nucleotides match TRBD1. The CDR3 totals 16 residues. Germline CDR1 is KGHDR and CDR2 is SFDVKD.

The table lists this clonotype with many counts. V usage is TRBV28 and J usage is TRBJ2-5; D unclear. The CDR3 consists of 13 residues. The germline gives CDR1 MDHEN, CDR2 SYDVKM. With 5 bases removed from V and 5 bases from J, the gap between germline ends came to 12 bases. CDR3 region: CASSAGVRETQYF. DNA for the CDR3: TGTGCCAGCAGTGCAGGTGTAAGGGAGACCCAGTACTTC.

This clonotype came up many times. The J gene is TRBJ1-3, the V gene TRBV11-2, with D perhaps TRBD1 (5 bases). The V gene's germline CDR1 is SGHAT and CDR2 FQNNGV. The V and J ends lost 2 bases and 0 bases respectively, with 14 bases between them. The CDR3 is 17 amino acids. In DNA, the CDR3 is TGTGCCAGCAGCTTAAGTCTCGGGGACTCCTCTGGAAACACCATATATTTT. This gives the protein CASSLSLGDSSGNTIYF.

Ten or more counts support this clonotype. The V and J genes are TRBV3-1 and TRBJ2-7; 7 nucleotides align to TRBD1. Germline V gene lookup returns CDR1 LGHDT and CDR2 YNNKEL (reference sequence). The trim removed 0 bases at V and 3 bases at J, leaving 5 bases unmatched. The CDR3 extends over 15 amino acids. CDR3 sequence: CASSQDRGWHYEQYF. CDR3 nucleotide sequence: TGTGCCAGCAGCCAAGACAGGGGGTGGCACTACGAGCAGTACTTC.

This clonotype was detected many times. The chain joins TRBV2 to TRBJ1-2; D remains ambiguous. This CDR3 is 13 amino acids long. Looked up from germline, CDR1 is SNHLY and CDR2 is FYNNEI. Trimming cost V 4 bases and J 1 base, with 7 bases left between them. This CDR3 reads CASSAQINYGYTF. The CDR3 DNA reads TGTGCCAGCAGTGCACAGATTAACTATGGCTACACCTTC.

The table lists this clonotype with many counts. This chain joins TRBV5-1 and TRBJ2-7; 8 bases align to TRBD1. Germline CDR1 is SGHRS and CDR2 is YFSETQ. The CDR3 has 14 residues. The J segment lost 4 bases and the V segment lost 5 bases, leaving 8 bases of the junction unmatched. CDR3 loop: CASRGSGQAYEQYF. CDR3 coding DNA: TGCGCCAGCAGGGGTTCGGGACAGGCTTACGAGCAGTACTTC.

In DNA form, the CDR3 reads TGTGCCTGGAGTTTCGGGACAGGGGTCGCCTACGAGCAGTACTTC. Encoded protein: CAWSFGTGVAYEQYF. V usage is TRBV30 and J usage is TRBJ2-7; the match to TRBD1 covers 10 bases. The CDR3 sequence is 15 residues long. J was trimmed by 2 bases and V by 2 bases; bases with no gene match: 6. Germline CDR1 is GTSNPN and CDR2 is SVGIG (reference sequence).

This clonotype was seen at least ten times. The rearrangement uses TRBV30 and TRBJ2-7; 8 bases agree with TRBD1. After removal of 0 bases from V and 3 bases from J, the junction contained 10 bases not matched to a gene. CDR3 size: 16 residues. CDR1 and CDR2 from the germline V gene are GTSNPN and SVGIG (reference sequence). In DNA, the CDR3 is TGTGCCTGGAGTGTGGGGAGAACAGGGGGAGACTACGAGCAGTACTTC. It is translated as CAWSVGRTGGDYEQYF.

With regard to this clonotype: This could be a read error, since a much larger clone is one nucleotide away. The chain links TRBV7-2 to TRBJ2-5, with a weak D call TRBD2 (5 bases). V was pared by 3 bases and J by 5 bases, with 13 bases between. The CDR3 sequence is 14 residues long. CDR1 SGHTA and CDR2 FQGNSA come from the germline V gene. Here the CDR3 DNA reads TGTGCCAGCAGCTTTGCGGGCCCCCCTGAGACCCAGTACTTC. Its protein product is CASSFAGPPETQYF.